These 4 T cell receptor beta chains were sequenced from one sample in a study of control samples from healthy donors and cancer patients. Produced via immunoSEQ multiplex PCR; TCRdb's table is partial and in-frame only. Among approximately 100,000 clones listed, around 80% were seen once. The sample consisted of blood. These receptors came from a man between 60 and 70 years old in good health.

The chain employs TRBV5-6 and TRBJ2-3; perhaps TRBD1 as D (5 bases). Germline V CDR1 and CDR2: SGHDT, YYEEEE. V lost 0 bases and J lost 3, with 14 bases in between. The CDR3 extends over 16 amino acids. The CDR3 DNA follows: TGTGCCAGCAGCTTGGGGCAGGGCGGATTTACAGATACGCAGTATTTT. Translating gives CASSLGQGGFTDTQYF.

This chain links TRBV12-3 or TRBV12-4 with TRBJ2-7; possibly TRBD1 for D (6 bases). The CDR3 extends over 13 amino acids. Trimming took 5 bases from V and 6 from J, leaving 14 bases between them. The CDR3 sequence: CASSRKQGSEQYF. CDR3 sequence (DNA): TGTGCCAGCAGTCGTAAACAGGGCTCCGAGCAGTACTTC.

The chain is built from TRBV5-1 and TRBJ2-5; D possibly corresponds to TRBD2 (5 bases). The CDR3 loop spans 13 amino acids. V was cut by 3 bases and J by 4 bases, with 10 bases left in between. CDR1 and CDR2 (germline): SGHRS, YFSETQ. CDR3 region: CASSSAGRETQYF. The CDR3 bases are TGCGCCAGCAGCTCGGCGGGTCGAGAGACCCAGTACTTC.

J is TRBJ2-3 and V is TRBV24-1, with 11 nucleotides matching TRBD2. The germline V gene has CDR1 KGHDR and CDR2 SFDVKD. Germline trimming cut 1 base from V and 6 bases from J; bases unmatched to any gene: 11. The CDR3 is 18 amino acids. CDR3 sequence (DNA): TGTGCCACCAGTGATTTTCCTTTAGGGACTAGCGGCAGGGATACGCAGTATTTT. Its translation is CATSDFPLGTSGRDTQYF.